This T cell receptor (beta chain) was captured in a study of blood T cell repertoires in COVID-19. In the authors' workflow: Estimation of nucleated cell counts relied on the amplification of reference gene primers. Profiled with immunoSEQ multiplex PCR; TCRdb holds only in-frame clones, not every one. V, J and clone size were drawn from that table, and D and trimming were deduced from the DNA. The sample consists of 360,000 or so clones, about 90% of them appearing once. Germline V gene data show CDR1 as LNHDA and CDR2 as SQIVND (reference sequence). Trimming left V 2 bases short and J 0 bases short, with 10 bases between. This CDR3 region has 15 residues. Study members were between about 18 and 90 years old and lived in approximately 25 US regions. The study assigned cohorts using participant-reported clinical history. Recovered status applied to Cohort 3 donors who had two consecutive negative PCRs. It also applied to those with clearance or with symptom resolution.

Sequenced: PBMCs or T cells enriched from blood (not recorded which). This clonotype was sampled from a woman between 25 and 40 years old who had recovered from COVID-19. This chain uses TRBV19 with TRBJ1-1; D is perhaps TRBD1 (5 bases). CDR3 nucleotide sequence: TGTGCCAGTAGTATAACAGGTTCTATGAACACTGAAGCTTTCTTT. Its protein product is CASSITGSMNTEAFF.